This note documents a single T cell receptor (beta chain) sequence. In its sample, this clone was seen a few times. Its antigen target is currently unknown. Sequence at one end of the junction differs from germline and may be a read error. The method behind the library was the immunoSEQ multiplex PCR assay. To provide template for TCR sequencing, every sample had RNA extracted and reverse transcribed into cDNA. SuperScript III was used to make first-strand cDNA, primed with a 2:1 mix of oligo-dT and random hexamers. A synthetic immune receptor repertoire was used to assess amplification bias, and residual bias was removed computationally. Per the authors' processing: Raw reads were preprocessed to remove errors, and CDR3 was defined according to IMGT conventions as the region from the conserved cysteine to phenylalanine. Clonality was computed by normalizing Shannon entropy by log2 of the number of productive unique TCRs and subtracting the result from 1. Scalp TCRbeta sequences were cross-referenced with sorted blood CD4 and CD8 repertoires so that the CD4 or CD8 identity of scalp clones could be inferred. TCRdb re-hosts the immuneACCESS table, in-frame sequences only. Its copies lack some clones; in the studies checked, an unresolved V gene accounts for under half of them, and the cause for the rest is not known. That table furnishes V, J and clone size, whereas the DNA furnished D and trimming. This sample lists 95,000 to 120,000 clones; 56% were detected once. More than 3% of the sample is held by the ten biggest clonotypes.

These data belong to a study of CD8+ T cells in alopecia areata (dated by TCRdb to about 2018). Describing the broader study: The treated patients took part in an open-label pilot trial in which moderate-to-severe alopecia areata was treated with oral tofacitinib at 5 to 10 mg twice daily. Tofacitinib was administered for 6 to 18 months, and 6 months of follow-up off drug were then conducted to assess delayed response and recurrence. For the treated patients, the SALT score, which quantifies what percentage of scalp surface area is affected, served as the measure of disease severity. To study T cell clonal expansion in alopecia areata, the researchers applied high-throughput TCRbeta sequencing to both the C3H/HeJ mouse model and human patients. Human TCRbeta sequencing covered scalp tissue and sorted CD4+ and CD8+ peripheral blood T cells from patchy and totalis/universalis alopecia areata patients and healthy controls. Tofacitinib-treated patients had biopsies at baseline and at 4 and 24 weeks of treatment, with a later scalp biopsy in several patients. Scalp clonality was compared among normal scalp (n=4), patchy alopecia areata scalp (n=8), and alopecia totalis/universalis scalp (n=8). RNA was obtained with the PAXgene miRNA kit for fixed scalp, the miRNeasy kit for PBMCs, and the RNeasy kit for mouse skin. immunoSEQ multiplex PCR using 35 Vbeta forward primers and 13 Jbeta reverse primers was used to amplify TCRbeta CDR3 regions.

CDR1 is given as SEHNR and CDR2 as FQNEAQ, both from the germline V gene (reference sequence). The CDR3, cysteine through phenylalanine, is 12 amino acids long. The entry retains the CDR3 DNA only, 36 bases that are in frame from base 1. What the time point label conveys for this sample: about 25 weeks on oral tofacitinib. The treatment or condition label on this specimen signifies: oral pan-JAK inhibitor, 5-10 mg twice daily. From alopecia areata patients, peripheral blood was collected along with lesional scalp punch biopsies. PBMCs were separated by density centrifugation and stained for CD3, CD4 and CD8, after which CD4+ and CD8+ T cells were sorted on a FACSAria. Points the paper makes about the study in general: During tofacitinib treatment, many expanded lesional clones stuck around in both scalp and blood, and this persistence may partly explain why relapse happens after treatment is stopped. Because the treated cohort was small and had just a single nonresponder, larger studies are needed to establish links between baseline CD8+ expansion and response. Resident alphabeta T cells in normal human skin are also sequenced, complicating scalp TCR repertoire analysis, unlike mouse skin dominated by gammadelta T cells. Scalp clonality and the number of expanded CD8+ clones among the top 100 scalp clones were significantly decreased by tofacitinib. Shared TCR sequences between patients were less evident than in mice, which may be partly attributable to HLA diversity in the patient population. Compared with normal scalp, lesional scalp, particularly in alopecia totalis/universalis, had higher clonality and more expanded CD8+ clones, which suggests antigenic drive.

The specimen comprised CD4+ T cells sorted from blood, sampled at week 24, from a patient treated with tofacitinib. In this chain, TRBV7-9 is recombined with TRBJ1-6, with the D gene call left open. The TCR sequence derives from a human donor with alopecia areata. CDR3 protein: CASSLANSPLHF. The DNA sequence is as follows: TGTGCCAGCAGCCTAGCGAACTCACCCCTCCACTTT.